In its sample, the clone carrying this T cell receptor beta chain was seen a few times. Its specificity is not known. The authors ran a second PCR of about 6 to 11 cycles using a sample-barcoded 5' primer and a J-beta primer mix. TCRdb re-analysed the 5' RACE reads in MiXCR, keeping a single row per CDR3 protein. The sample lists around 1.5 million distinct CDR3 sequences, around 42% occurring once. Donation came from healthy Caucasian individuals in Russia who were aged roughly 6 to 95. Isolation recovered at least 6 million PBMCs from every sample. This sample is drawn from a study of blood T cells in healthy people across ages. Study-level points and caveats: As naive T cell percentage varied, TCR beta diversity correlated strongly with it. Significant beta diversity loss was already apparent by age 40, declining roughly linearly.

The CDR3 extends over 14 amino acids. CDR1 SGHRS and CDR2 YFSETQ come from the germline V gene. V shed 1 base and J shed 3 bases, with 10 bases lying between them. Sequenced input: blood. This chain connects TRBV5-1 to TRBJ1-1, with D tentatively TRBD1 (6 bases). The sequence was collected from a woman aged 18-29 years in good health. DNA for the CDR3: TGCGCCAGCAGCTTGCCTTCAGGGGACACTGAAGCTTTCTTT. Protein product: CASSLPSGDTEAFF.